This is a list of T cell receptor beta chains from one sample in a study of early T cells in non-severe SARS-CoV-2 infection. TCRdb reanalysed the 5' RACE reads using MiXCR and keeps one entry per CDR3 protein. The top ten clones hold about 9.1% of a sample with under 70,000 distinct CDR3 sequences, under 15% of them seen once. The sequenced sample was whole blood, obtained at baseline. Every receptor here comes from an adult who was a healthcare worker with PCR-confirmed SARS-CoV-2 infection or an uninfected control (not recorded which). Each CDR3 is given with its conserved first and last residue. Each record gives: D gene, J gene, V gene, CDR3 length, clone size, CDR3 DNA, CDR3 protein. D genes are given only for firm matches. The size of a clone is reported for some rows only, either as once, few or many, or as a class for expanded clones.

. | TRBJ1-2 | TRBV7-9 | 14 | few | TGTGCCAGCAGCTTGATATCAGGCAGGGTGGACTACACCTTC | CASSLISGRVDYTF
TRBD1 | TRBJ2-3 | TRBV5-1 | 15 | . | TGCGCCAGCAGCTTGGGAAGGGGGCCCACAGATACGCAGTATTTT | CASSLGRGPTDTQYF
TRBD2 | TRBJ2-3 | TRBV28 | 15 | . | TGTGCCAGCAGTTTACCAGCGGGGGGCACAGATACGCAGTATTTT | CASSLPAGGTDTQYF
. | TRBJ2-2 | TRBV12-3/TRBV12-4 | 15 | few | TGTGCCAGCAGTTCCCCCTGGAGGGGGACCGGGGAGCTGTTTTTT | CASSSPWRGTGELFF
. | TRBJ1-4 | TRBV29-1 | 13 | . | TGCAGCGTTAAACAGGGAGGAGGGGAAAAACTGTTTTTT | CSVKQGGGEKLFF
. | TRBJ1-5 | TRBV6-1 | 11 | . | TGTGCCAGCAGTAAGGGACAGCCCCAGCATTTT | CASSKGQPQHF
. | TRBJ2-1 | TRBV6-6 | 12 | . | TGTGCCAGCACGGGTTCCTACAATGAGCAGTTCTTC | CASTGSYNEQFF
. | TRBJ1-6 | TRBV20-1 | 16 | . | TGCAGTGCTAGTTCGACACCCCACCGTTATAATTCACCCCTCCACTTT | CSASSTPHRYNSPLHF
. | TRBJ1-1 | TRBV10-1 | 14 | . | TGCGCCAGCAGTGAAGGCAGATTGAACACTGAAGCTTTCTTT | CASSEGRLNTEAFF
. | TRBJ2-7 | TRBV14 | 12 | few | TGTGCCAGCAGCCAAGCAGGAGTCGAGCAGTACTTC | CASSQAGVEQYF
. | TRBJ1-5 | TRBV12-3/TRBV12-4 | 12 | few | TGTGCCAGCAGCCAAGAAAATCAGCCCCAGCATTTT | CASSQENQPQHF
. | TRBJ2-2 | TRBV9 | 17 | few | TGTGCCAGCAGCGTAGCTTCGCTTCAGGGCGGCACCGGGGAGCTGTTTTTT | CASSVASLQGGTGELFF
TRBD1 | TRBJ2-7 | TRBV3-1 | 16 | . | TGTGCCAGCAGCCCTGTGGCCGGGACAGGGACCTACGAGCAGTACTTC | CASSPVAGTGTYEQYF
TRBD2 | TRBJ2-5 | TRBV12-3/TRBV12-4 | 15 | many | TGTGCCAGCAGTTCAGGACTAGCGGGACAAGAGACCCAGTACTTC | CASSSGLAGQETQYF
. | TRBJ2-5 | TRBV12-3/TRBV12-4 | 15 | few | TGTGCCAGCAGTCCCCAGGGTTTGGGCCGAGAGACCCAGTACTTC | CASSPQGLGRETQYF
TRBD2 | TRBJ2-2 | TRBV20-1 | 16 | . | TGCAGTGCTAGGCGAAAGCGGGAGCTCAACACCGGGGAGCTGTTTTTT | CSARRKRELNTGELFF
TRBD1 | TRBJ1-1 | TRBV29-1 | 14 | . | TGCAGCGTTGAAGGGGATCAGGGGGGAGTTGAAGCTTTCTTT | CSVEGDQGGVEAFF
. | TRBJ1-1 | TRBV12-3/TRBV12-4 | 12 | . | TGTGCCAGCAGTTCAAGGAGGACTGAAGCTTTCTTT | CASSSRRTEAFF
TRBD2 | TRBJ2-1 | TRBV5-1 | 15 | . | TGCGCCAGCAGCTTGTATGGTAGCGGGGATCTTCAGCAGTTCTTC | CASSLYGSGDLQQFF
. | TRBJ1-2 | TRBV5-8 | 15 | . | TGTGCCAGCAGCTTGGCGAGCAGCGCGTCCTATGGCTACACCTTC | CASSLASSASYGYTF
. | TRBJ2-3 | TRBV6-6 | 15 | . | TGTGCCAGCACCCTCCGCGGGGACGAATCAGATACGCAGTATTTT | CASTLRGDESDTQYF
. | TRBJ1-1 | TRBV7-9 | 16 | few | TGTGCCAGCAACTACCCGGGAGGCAGGGGGAACACTGAAGCTTTCTTT | CASNYPGGRGNTEAFF
. | TRBJ2-1 | TRBV11-2 | 11 | few | TGTGCCAGCAGCTTAATGGATGAGCAGTTCTTC | CASSLMDEQFF
. | TRBJ1-5 | TRBV4-2 | 15 | few | TGTGCCAGCCGCGCACAGGCTAGCAGCAATCAGCCCCAGCATTTT | CASRAQASSNQPQHF